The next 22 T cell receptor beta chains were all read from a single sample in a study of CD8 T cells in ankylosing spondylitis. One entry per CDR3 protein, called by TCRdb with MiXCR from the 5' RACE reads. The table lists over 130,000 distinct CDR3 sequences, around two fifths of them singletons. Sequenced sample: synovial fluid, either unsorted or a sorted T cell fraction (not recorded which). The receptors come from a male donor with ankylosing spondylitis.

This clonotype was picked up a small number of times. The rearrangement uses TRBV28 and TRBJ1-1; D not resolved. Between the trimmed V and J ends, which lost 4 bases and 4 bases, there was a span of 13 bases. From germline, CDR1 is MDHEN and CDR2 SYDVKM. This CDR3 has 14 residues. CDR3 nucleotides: TGTGCCAGCAGTTCGGTGGAAGATGGCACTGAAGCTTTCTTT. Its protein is CASSSVEDGTEAFF.

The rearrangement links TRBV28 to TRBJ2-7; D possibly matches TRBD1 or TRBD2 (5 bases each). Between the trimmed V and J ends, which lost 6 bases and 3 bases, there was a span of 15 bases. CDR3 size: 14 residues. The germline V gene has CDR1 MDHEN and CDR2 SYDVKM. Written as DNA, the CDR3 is TGTGCCAGCAGCCCCTGGGACCTCAGCTACGAGCAGTACTTC. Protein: CASSPWDLSYEQYF.

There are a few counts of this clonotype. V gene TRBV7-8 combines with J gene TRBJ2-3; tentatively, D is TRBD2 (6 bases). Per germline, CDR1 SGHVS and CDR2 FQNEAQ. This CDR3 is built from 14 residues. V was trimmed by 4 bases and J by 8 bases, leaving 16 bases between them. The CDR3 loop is CASSSGLHYVTQYF. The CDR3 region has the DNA TGTGCCAGCAGCTCGGGACTCCACTATGTTACGCAGTATTTT.

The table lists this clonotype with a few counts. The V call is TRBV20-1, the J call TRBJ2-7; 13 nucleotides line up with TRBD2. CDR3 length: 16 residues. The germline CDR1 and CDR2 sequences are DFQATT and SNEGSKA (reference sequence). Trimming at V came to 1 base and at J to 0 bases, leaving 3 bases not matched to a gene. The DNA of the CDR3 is TGCAGTGCTAGAGGGGGACTAGCGGGAAGCTCCTACGAGCAGTACTTC. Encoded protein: CSARGGLAGSSYEQYF.

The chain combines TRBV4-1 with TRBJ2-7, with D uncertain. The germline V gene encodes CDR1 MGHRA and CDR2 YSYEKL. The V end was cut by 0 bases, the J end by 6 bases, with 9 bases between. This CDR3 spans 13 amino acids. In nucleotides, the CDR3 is TGCGCCAGCAGCCAAGATGGAAGTTTCGAGCAGTACTTC. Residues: CASSQDGSFEQYF.

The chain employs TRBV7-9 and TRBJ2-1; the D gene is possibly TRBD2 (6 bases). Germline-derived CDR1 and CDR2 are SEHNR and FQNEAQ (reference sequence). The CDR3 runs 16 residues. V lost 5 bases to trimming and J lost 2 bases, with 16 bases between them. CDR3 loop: CASSRRASEAYNEQFF. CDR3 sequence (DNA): TGTGCCAGCAGCCGTCGGGCTAGCGAGGCCTACAATGAGCAGTTCTTC.

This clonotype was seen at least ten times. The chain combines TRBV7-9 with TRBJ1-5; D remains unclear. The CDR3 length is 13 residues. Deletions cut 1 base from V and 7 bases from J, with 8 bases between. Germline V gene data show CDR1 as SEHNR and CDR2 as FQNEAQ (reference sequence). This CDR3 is CASSLEVGQPQHF. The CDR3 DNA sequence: TGTGCCAGCAGCTTAGAGGTTGGCCAGCCCCAGCATTTT.

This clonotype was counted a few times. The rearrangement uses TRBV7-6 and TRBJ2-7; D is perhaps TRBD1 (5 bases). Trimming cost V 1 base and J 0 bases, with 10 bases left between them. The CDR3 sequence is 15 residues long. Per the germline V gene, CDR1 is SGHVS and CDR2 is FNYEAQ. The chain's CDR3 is CASSLGDSLSYEQYF. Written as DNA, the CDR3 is TGTGCCAGCAGCTTAGGTGACAGCCTCTCCTACGAGCAGTACTTC. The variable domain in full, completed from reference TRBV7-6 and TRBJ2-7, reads GAGVSQSPRYKVTKRGQDVALRCDPISGHVSLYWYRQALGQGPEFLTYFNYEAQQDKSGLPNDRFSAERPEGSISTLTIQRTEQRDSAMYRCASSLGDSLSYEQYFGPGTRLTVT.

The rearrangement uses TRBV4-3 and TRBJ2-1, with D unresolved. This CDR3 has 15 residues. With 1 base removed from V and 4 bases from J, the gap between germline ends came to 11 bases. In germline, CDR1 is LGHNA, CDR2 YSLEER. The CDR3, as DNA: TGCGCCAGCAGCCAAGCCGGGTCGGATTACAATGAGCAGTTCTTC. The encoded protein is CASSQAGSDYNEQFF.

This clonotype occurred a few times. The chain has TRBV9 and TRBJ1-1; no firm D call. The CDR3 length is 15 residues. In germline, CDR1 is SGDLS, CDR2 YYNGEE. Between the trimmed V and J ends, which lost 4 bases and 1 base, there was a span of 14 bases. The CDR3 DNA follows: TGTGCCAGCAGCCCGGAACAATTCGGGAACACTGAAGCTTTCTTT. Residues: CASSPEQFGNTEAFF.

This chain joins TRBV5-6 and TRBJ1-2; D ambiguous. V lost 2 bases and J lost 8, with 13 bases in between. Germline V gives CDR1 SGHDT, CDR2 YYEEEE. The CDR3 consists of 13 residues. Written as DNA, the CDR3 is TGTGCCAGCAGCTTATGGCACGTCTGGGGCTACACCTTC. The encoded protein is CASSLWHVWGYTF.

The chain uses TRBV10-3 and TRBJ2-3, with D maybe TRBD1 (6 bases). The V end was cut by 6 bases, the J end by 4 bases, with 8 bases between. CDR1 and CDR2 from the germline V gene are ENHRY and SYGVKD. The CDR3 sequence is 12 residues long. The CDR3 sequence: CAISTGPDTQYF. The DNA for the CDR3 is TGTGCCATCAGCACAGGGCCAGATACGCAGTATTTT.

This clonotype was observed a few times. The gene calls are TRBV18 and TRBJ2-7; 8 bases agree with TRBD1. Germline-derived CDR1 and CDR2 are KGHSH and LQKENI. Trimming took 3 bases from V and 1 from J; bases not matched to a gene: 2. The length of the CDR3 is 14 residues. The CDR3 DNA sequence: TGTGCCAGCTCACCTAGGGACAGGTCCTACGAGCAGTACTTC. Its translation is CASSPRDRSYEQYF.

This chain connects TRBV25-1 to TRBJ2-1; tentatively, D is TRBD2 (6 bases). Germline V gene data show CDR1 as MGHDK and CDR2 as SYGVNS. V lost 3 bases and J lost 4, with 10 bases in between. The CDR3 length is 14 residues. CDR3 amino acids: CASSEEGTYNEQFF. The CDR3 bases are TGTGCCAGCAGTGAGGAGGGGACTTACAATGAGCAGTTCTTC.

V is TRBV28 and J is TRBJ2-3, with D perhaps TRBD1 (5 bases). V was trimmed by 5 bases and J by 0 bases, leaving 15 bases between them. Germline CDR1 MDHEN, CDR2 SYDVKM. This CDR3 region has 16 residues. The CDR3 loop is CASSPDLGLSTDTQYF. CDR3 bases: TGTGCCAGCAGTCCCGACTTGGGGCTTAGCACAGATACGCAGTATTTT. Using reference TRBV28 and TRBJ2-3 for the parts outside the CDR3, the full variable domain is DVKVTQSSRYLVKRTGEKVFLECVQDMDHENMFWYRQDPGLGLRLIYFSYDVKMKEKGDIPEGYSVSREKKERFSLILESASTNQTSMYLCASSPDLGLSTDTQYFGPGTRLTVL.

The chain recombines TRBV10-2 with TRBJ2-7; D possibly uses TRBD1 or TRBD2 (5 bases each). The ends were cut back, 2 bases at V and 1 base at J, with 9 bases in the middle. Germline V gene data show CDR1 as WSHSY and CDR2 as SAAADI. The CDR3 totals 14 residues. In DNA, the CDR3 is TGCGCCAGCAGTGAGGTATGGGGGTCCTACGAGCAGTACTTC. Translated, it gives CASSEVWGSYEQYF.

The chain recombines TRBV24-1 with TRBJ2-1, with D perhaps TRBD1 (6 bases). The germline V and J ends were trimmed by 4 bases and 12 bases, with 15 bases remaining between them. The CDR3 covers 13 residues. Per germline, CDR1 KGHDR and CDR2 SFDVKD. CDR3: CATSDQGRRGQFF. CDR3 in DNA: TGTGCCACCAGTGACCAGGGGCGCCGGGGGCAGTTCTTC.

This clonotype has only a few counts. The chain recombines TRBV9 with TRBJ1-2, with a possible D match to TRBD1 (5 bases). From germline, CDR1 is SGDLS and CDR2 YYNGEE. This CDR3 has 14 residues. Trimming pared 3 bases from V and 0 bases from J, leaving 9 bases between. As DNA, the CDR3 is TGTGCCAGCAGCGGTTGGGGGGCTAACTATGGCTACACCTTC. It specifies CASSGWGANYGYTF.

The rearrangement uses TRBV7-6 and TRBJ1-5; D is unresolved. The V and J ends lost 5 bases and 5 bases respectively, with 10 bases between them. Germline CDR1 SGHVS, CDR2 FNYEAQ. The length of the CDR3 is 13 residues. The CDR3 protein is CASSPRSYQPQHF. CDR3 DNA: TGTGCCAGCAGCCCCCGGAGTTATCAGCCCCAGCATTTT.

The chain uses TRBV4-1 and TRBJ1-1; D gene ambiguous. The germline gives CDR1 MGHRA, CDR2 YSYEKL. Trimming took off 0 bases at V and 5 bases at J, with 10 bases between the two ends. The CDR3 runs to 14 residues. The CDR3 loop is CASSQEPGWTEAFF. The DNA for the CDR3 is TGCGCCAGCAGCCAAGAACCGGGGTGGACTGAAGCTTTCTTT.

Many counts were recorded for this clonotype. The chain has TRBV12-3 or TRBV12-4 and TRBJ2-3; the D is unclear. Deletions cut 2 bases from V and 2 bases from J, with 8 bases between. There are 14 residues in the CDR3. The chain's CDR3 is CASSLLGITDTQYF. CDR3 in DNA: TGTGCCAGCAGTTTACTGGGGATCACAGATACGCAGTATTTT.

The CDR3 region has the DNA TGTGCCAGCAGCCAAGTATCCGGGACGGTCTATGGCTACACCTTC. Protein product: CASSQVSGTVYGYTF. The chain combines TRBV3-1 with TRBJ1-2, with D possibly being TRBD1 (5 bases). V lost 1 base and J 4 bases, leaving 13 bases between the germline ends. Germline V gene data show CDR1 as LGHDT and CDR2 as YNNKEL (reference sequence). The CDR3 runs to 15 residues.